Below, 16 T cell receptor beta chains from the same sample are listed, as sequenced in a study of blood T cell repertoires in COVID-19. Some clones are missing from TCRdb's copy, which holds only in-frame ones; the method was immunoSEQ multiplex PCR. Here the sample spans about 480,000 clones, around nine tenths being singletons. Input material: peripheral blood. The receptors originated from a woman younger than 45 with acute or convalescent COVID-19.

In DNA, the CDR3 is TGTGCCAGCTCACTACATAGCCAGACCGGGGAGTTCTTC. This encodes CASSLHSQTGEFF. The chain joins TRBV18 to TRBJ2-1; D might be TRBD2 (5 bases). CDR3 length: 13 residues. The ends were cut back, 4 bases at V and 14 bases at J, with 18 bases in the middle. Per germline, CDR1 KGHSH and CDR2 LQKENI.

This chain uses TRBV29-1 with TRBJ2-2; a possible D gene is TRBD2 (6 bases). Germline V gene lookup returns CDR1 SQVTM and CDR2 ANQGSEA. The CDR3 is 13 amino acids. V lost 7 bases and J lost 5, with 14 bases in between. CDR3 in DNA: TGCAGCGCCTCGGGGGTTCCTACCGGGGAGCTGTTTTTT. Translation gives CSASGVPTGELFF.

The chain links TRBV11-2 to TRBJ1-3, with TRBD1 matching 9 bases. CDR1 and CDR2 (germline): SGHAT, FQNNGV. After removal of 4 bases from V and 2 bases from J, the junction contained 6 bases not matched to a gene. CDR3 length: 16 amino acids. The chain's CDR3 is CASSYTGGAAGNTIYF. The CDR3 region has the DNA TGTGCCAGCAGCTACACAGGGGGCGCGGCTGGAAACACCATATATTTT.

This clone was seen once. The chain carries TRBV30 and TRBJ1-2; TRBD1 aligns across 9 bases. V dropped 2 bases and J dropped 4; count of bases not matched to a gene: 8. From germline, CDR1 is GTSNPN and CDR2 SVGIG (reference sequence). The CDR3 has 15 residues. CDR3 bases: TGTGCCTGGAGTACGGGGACAGGGTTCGCCTATGGCTACACCTTC. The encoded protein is CAWSTGTGFAYGYTF.

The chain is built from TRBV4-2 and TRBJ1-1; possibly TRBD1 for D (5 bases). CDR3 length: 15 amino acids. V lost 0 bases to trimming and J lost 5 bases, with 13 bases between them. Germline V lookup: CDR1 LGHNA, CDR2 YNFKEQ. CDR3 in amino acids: CASSQEPGGGTEAFF. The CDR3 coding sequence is TGTGCCAGCAGCCAAGAGCCAGGTGGGGGGACTGAAGCTTTCTTT.

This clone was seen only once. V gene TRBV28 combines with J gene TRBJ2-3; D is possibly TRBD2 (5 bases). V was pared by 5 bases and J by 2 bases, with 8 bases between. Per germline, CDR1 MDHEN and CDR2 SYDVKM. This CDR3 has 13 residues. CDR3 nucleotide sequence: TGTGCCAGCAGTGACGGGGTCACAGATACGCAGTATTTT. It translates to CASSDGVTDTQYF.

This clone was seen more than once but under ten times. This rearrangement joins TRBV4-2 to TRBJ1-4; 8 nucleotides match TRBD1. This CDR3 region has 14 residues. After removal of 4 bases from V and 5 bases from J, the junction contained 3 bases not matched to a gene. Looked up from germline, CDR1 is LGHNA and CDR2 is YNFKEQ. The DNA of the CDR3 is TGTGCCAGCAGCCCAGGGGGCGGGAATGAAAAACTGTTTTTT. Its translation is CASSPGGGNEKLFF.

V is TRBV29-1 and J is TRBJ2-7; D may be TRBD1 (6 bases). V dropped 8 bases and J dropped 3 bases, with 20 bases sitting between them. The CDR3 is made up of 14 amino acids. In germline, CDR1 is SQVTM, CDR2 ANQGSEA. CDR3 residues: CSRSRDRTHYEQYF. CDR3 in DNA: TGCAGCCGCAGTAGAGACAGGACACACTACGAGCAGTACTTC.

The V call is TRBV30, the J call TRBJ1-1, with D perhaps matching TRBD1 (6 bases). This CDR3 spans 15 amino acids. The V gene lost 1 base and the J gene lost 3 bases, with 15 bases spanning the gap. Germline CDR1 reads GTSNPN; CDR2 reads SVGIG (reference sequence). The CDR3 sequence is CAWSASGDVDTEAFF. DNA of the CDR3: TGTGCCTGGAGTGCATCAGGGGACGTAGACACTGAAGCTTTCTTT.

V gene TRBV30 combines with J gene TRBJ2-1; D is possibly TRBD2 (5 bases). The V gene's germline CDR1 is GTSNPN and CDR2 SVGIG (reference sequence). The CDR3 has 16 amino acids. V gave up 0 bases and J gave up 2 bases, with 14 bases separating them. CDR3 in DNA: TGTGCCTGGAGTGTTAAGACCGGGATTCCCTACAATGAGCAGTTCTTC. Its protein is CAWSVKTGIPYNEQFF.

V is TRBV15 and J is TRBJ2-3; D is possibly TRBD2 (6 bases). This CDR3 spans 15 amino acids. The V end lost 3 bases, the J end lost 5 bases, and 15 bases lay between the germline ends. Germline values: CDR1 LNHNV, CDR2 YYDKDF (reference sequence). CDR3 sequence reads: CATSRPSLGGDTQYF. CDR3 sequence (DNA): TGTGCCACCAGCAGGCCCTCCTTGGGAGGAGATACGCAGTATTTT.

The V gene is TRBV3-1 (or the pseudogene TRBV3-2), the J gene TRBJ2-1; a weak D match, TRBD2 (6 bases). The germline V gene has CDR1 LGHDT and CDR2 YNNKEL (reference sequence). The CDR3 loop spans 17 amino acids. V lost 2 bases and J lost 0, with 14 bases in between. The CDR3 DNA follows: TGTGCCAGCAGCCAATTGACTAGTCGGAGCTCCTACAATGAGCAGTTCTTC. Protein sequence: CASSQLTSRSSYNEQFF.

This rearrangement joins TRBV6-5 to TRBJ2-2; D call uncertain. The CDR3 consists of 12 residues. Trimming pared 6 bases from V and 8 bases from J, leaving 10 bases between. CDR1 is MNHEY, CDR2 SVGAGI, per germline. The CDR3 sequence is CASSRGRGELFF. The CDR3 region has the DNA TGTGCCAGCAGCCGAGGAAGGGGGGAGCTGTTTTTT.

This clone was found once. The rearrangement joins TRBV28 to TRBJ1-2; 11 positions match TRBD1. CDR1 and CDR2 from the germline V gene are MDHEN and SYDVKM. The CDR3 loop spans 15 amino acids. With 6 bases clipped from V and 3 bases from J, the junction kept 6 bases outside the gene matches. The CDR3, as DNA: TGTGCCAGCAGACTAGGACAGGGGGCGGACTATGGCTACACCTTC. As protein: CASRLGQGADYGYTF.

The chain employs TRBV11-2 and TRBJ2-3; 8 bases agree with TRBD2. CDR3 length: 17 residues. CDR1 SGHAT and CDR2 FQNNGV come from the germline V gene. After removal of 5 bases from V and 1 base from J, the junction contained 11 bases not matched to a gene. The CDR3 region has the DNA TGTGCCAGCAGCATCCTCTACGGGGGGGCTGGCACAGATACGCAGTATTTT. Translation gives CASSILYGGAGTDTQYF.

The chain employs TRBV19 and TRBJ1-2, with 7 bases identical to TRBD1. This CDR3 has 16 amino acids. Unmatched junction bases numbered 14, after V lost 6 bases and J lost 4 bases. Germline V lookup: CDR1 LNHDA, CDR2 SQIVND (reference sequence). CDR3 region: CASSKDRAAYVYGYTF. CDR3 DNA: TGTGCCAGTAGCAAAGACAGGGCGGCTTATGTCTATGGCTACACCTTC.